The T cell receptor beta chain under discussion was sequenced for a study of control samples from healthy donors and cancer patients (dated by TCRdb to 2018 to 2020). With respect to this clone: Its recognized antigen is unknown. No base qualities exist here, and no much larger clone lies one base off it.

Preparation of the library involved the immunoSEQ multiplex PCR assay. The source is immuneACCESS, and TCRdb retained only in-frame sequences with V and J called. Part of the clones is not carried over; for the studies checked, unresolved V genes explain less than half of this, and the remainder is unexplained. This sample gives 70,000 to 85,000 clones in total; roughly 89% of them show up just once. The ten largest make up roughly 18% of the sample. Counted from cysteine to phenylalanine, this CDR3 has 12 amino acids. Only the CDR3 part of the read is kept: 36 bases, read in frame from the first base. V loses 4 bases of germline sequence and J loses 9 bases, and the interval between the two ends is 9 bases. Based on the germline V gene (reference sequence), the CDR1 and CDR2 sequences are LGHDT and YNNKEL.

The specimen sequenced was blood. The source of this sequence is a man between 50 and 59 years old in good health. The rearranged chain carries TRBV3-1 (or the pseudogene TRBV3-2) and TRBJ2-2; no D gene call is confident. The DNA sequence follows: TGTGCCAGCAGCCTAAGCCGACGGGAGCTGTTTTTT. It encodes CASSLSRRELFF.